This entry lists 28 T cell receptor beta chains sequenced from one sample in a study of cytotoxic CD8 clonotypes in ibrutinib-treated CLL listed by TCRdb under 2021. The receptor library was made with the immunoSEQ multiplex PCR assay. The source is immuneACCESS, and TCRdb retained only in-frame sequences with V and J called. Part of the clones is not carried over; for the studies checked, unresolved V genes explain less than half of this, and the remainder is unexplained. The sample contains approximately 74,000 clones, more than 70% of them found a single time. The top ten clonotypes cover under 8.5% of the sample. Reading the label with the study, this specimen's time point is: progressive disease on ibrutinib. This material consisted of PBMCs, taken at disease progression, from a patient treated with ibrutinib. These TCRs come from a human donor with chronic lymphocytic leukemia.

In its sample, this clone was seen once. The chain couples TRBV7-2 to TRBJ1-1; tentative D call: TRBD1 (6 bases). This CDR3 contains 16 residues. V was cut by 7 bases and J by 1 base, with 19 bases left in between. Germline V gene lookup returns CDR1 SGHTA and CDR2 FQGNSA. For the CDR3, the DNA is TGTGCCAGCACTCCCAGACAACAGGGCCCGAACACTGAAGCTTTCTTT. This gives the protein CASTPRQQGPNTEAFF. Full variable domain (rest looked up from reference TRBV7-2 and TRBJ1-1): GAGVSQSPSNKVTEKGKDVELRCDPISGHTALYWYRQSLGQGLEFLIYFQGNSAPDKSGLPSDRFSAERTGGSVSTLTIQRTQQEDSAVYLCASTPRQQGPNTEAFFGQGTRLTVV.

The rearrangement joins TRBV29-1 to TRBJ1-4; D is unclear. Per the germline V gene, CDR1 is SQVTM and CDR2 is ANQGSEA. This CDR3 is 13 amino acids long. Trimming took off 4 bases at V and 2 bases at J, with 8 bases between the two ends. The CDR3 is CSVGLETNEKLFF. In DNA form, the CDR3 reads TGCAGCGTTGGTCTAGAGACTAATGAAAAACTGTTTTTT.

J is TRBJ2-5 and V is TRBV11-3; D may be TRBD2 (6 bases). Trimming took 1 base from V and 4 from J, leaving 16 bases between them. The CDR3 is 16 residues long. Germline CDR1 is SGHNT and CDR2 is YENEEA. The CDR3 region is CASSLGGGATGETQYF. CDR3 bases: TGTGCCAGCAGCTTAGGGGGCGGGGCAACGGGAGAGACCCAGTACTTC.

The J gene is TRBJ1-2, the V gene TRBV5-5, with TRBD1 as a possible D gene (5 bases). Germline CDR1 reads SGHKS; CDR2 reads YYEKEE (reference sequence). This CDR3 comprises 16 residues. Trimming shortened V by 0 bases and J by 0 bases, and 12 bases separated the two germline ends. CDR3 nucleotide sequence: TGTGCCAGCAGCTTGGGGGCGTTAGGGGCTAACTATGGCTACACCTTC. It yields the protein CASSLGALGANYGYTF.

This chain joins TRBV7-8 and TRBJ2-3; 7 nucleotides agree with TRBD2. Looked up from germline, CDR1 is SGHVS and CDR2 is FQNEAQ. This CDR3 has 15 amino acids. Trimming at V came to 6 bases and at J to 0 bases, leaving 6 bases not matched to a gene. The CDR3, as DNA: TGTGCCAGCAGGGCGGGGGTCACTAGCACAGATACGCAGTATTTT. Its protein is CASRAGVTSTDTQYF.

The V and J genes are TRBV18 and TRBJ1-4; D remains ambiguous. This CDR3 is built from 14 residues. Trimming pared 4 bases from V and 4 bases from J, leaving 10 bases between. The V gene's germline CDR1 is KGHSH and CDR2 LQKENI. The DNA for the CDR3 is TGTGCCAGCTCACAGACTGCATATAATGAAAAACTGTTTTTT. Protein sequence: CASSQTAYNEKLFF.

J is TRBJ1-5 and V is TRBV6-5; D gene unclear. Looked up from germline, CDR1 is MNHEY and CDR2 is SVGAGI. The CDR3 loop spans 13 amino acids. V gave up 2 bases and J gave up 7 bases, with 9 bases separating them. The DNA of the CDR3 is TGTGCCAGCAGTTACGAGGGAGGCCAGCCCCAGCATTTT. Translating it yields CASSYEGGQPQHF.

V gene TRBV21-1 combines with J gene TRBJ2-1; the table gives TRBD2 as D, unverified against the DNA. TRBV21-1 is a pseudogene segment. The CDR3 consists of 16 residues. CDR3 in amino acids: CASRLVLATSDNEQFF. In DNA, the CDR3 is TGTGCCAGCAGACTCGTTCTAGCTACTTCCGACAATGAGCAGTTCTTC.

V is TRBV5-1 and J is TRBJ2-2; D is unclear. Between the trimmed V and J ends, which lost 0 bases and 3 bases, there was a span of 6 bases. Germline V CDR1 and CDR2: SGHRS, YFSETQ. The CDR3 sequence is 14 residues long. Here the CDR3 DNA reads TGCGCCAGCAGCTTGGCCGGTTACACCGGGGAGCTGTTTTTT. Translation: CASSLAGYTGELFF.

This rearrangement joins TRBV5-1 to TRBJ2-5, with TRBD1 matching 9 bases. Per germline, CDR1 SGHRS and CDR2 YFSETQ. This CDR3 contains 16 residues. The V and J ends lost 0 bases and 4 bases, in that order; junction bases with no gene match: 7. CDR3 residues: CASSLAIGGQGETQYF. The CDR3 nucleotides are TGCGCCAGCAGCTTGGCCATTGGGGGACAGGGAGAGACCCAGTACTTC.

This sequence joins TRBV5-5 and TRBJ1-4; D remains unclear. Looked up from germline, CDR1 is SGHKS and CDR2 is YYEKEE (reference sequence). There are 14 residues in the CDR3. V dropped 2 bases and J dropped 7 bases, with 12 bases sitting between them. This chain's CDR3 is CASSFFGSGEKLFF. The CDR3 region has the DNA TGTGCCAGCAGCTTTTTTGGAAGCGGTGAAAAACTGTTTTTT. Based on the CDR3 plus reference TRBV5-5 and TRBJ1-4, the full variable domain is DAGVTQSPTHLIKTRGQQVTLRCSPISGHKSVSWYQQVLGQGPQFIFQYYEKEERGRGNFPDRFSARQFPNYSSELNVNALLLGDSALYLCASSFFGSGEKLFFGSGTQLSVL.

This rearrangement joins TRBV4-1 to TRBJ1-1; D might be TRBD1 (5 bases). Germline values: CDR1 MGHRA, CDR2 YSYEKL. The CDR3 totals 12 residues. V was clipped by 5 bases and J by 5 bases, with 9 bases between them. CDR3: CASSYGGTEAFF. The DNA for the CDR3 is TGCGCCAGCAGCTACGGGGGGACTGAAGCTTTCTTT.

The CDR3 bases are TGTGCCAGCAGCTTAGGGGCGGGAGGATTAGAGACCCAGTACTTC. This translates into CASSLGAGGLETQYF. This rearrangement joins TRBV7-3 to TRBJ2-5; TRBD2 agrees at 8 bases. V shed 2 bases, J shed 4 bases, and the junction held 6 bases outside the gene matches. Germline lookup yields CDR1 SGHTA and CDR2 FQGTGA. The CDR3 sequence is 15 residues long.

The rearrangement joins TRBV6-5 to TRBJ1-2; D is ambiguous. The germline V gene encodes CDR1 MNHEY and CDR2 SVGAGI. V was pared by 0 bases and J by 5 bases, with 7 bases between. The CDR3 extends over 13 amino acids. The CDR3 loop reads CASSYSKGYGYTF. DNA for the CDR3: TGTGCCAGCAGTTACTCGAAAGGGTATGGCTACACCTTC.

The gene calls are TRBV5-6 and TRBJ2-7, with D perhaps given as TRBD1 or TRBD2 (5 bases each). The germline V and J ends were trimmed by 3 bases and 2 bases, with 12 bases remaining between them. Germline CDR1 and CDR2: SGHDT and YYEEEE. CDR3 length equals 14 residues. The DNA of the CDR3 is TGTGCCAGCAGCTGGGGGACGGACCCCTACGAGCAGTACTTC. Translating it yields CASSWGTDPYEQYF.

This chain connects TRBV30 to TRBJ2-5, with 12 bases matching TRBD2. The germline V gene encodes CDR1 GTSNPN and CDR2 SVGIG (reference sequence). This CDR3 spans 14 amino acids. Unmatched junction bases numbered 3, after V lost 3 bases and J lost 4 bases. CDR3 sequence reads: CAWSPGLAGETQYF. CDR3 DNA sequence: TGTGCCTGGAGCCCGGGACTAGCGGGAGAGACCCAGTACTTC.

This chain links TRBV25-1 with TRBJ1-2; 11 bases agree with TRBD1. The germline gives CDR1 MGHDK, CDR2 SYGVNS. The CDR3 is made up of 17 amino acids. V dropped 1 base and J dropped 4; count of bases not matched to a gene: 8. The CDR3: CASSESGQGEWVYGYTF. The CDR3 DNA sequence: TGTGCCAGCAGTGAATCGGGACAGGGGGAGTGGGTCTATGGCTACACCTTC.

V gene TRBV29-1 combines with J gene TRBJ1-2; TRBD1 might be the D (6 bases). The germline gives CDR1 SQVTM, CDR2 ANQGSEA. The V end was cut by 6 bases, the J end by 4 bases, with 15 bases between. The CDR3 is made up of 13 amino acids. CDR3 in amino acids: CSVNYLDSYGYTF. For the CDR3, the DNA is TGCAGCGTGAATTATTTGGACAGCTATGGCTACACCTTC.

This chain connects TRBV19 to TRBJ1-5, with 12 bases fitting TRBD1. CDR3 size: 17 residues. The germline gives CDR1 LNHDA, CDR2 SQIVND (reference sequence). The V gene end was trimmed by 1 base and the J gene end by 2 bases; junction bases not matched to a gene: 3. The CDR3 spells CASSIVGTGGGNQPQHF. Written as DNA, the CDR3 is TGTGCCAGTAGTATAGTCGGGACAGGGGGCGGCAATCAGCCCCAGCATTTT.

The chain joins TRBV18 to TRBJ2-1, with 11 nucleotides matching TRBD2. The CDR3 has 15 residues. Germline V gives CDR1 KGHSH, CDR2 LQKENI. V was pared by 6 bases and J by 5 bases, with 6 bases of the junction left unmatched. CDR3 DNA sequence: TGTGCCAGCTCGTCGACTAGCGGGGACCACAATGAGCAGTTCTTC. Amino acids: CASSSTSGDHNEQFF. The complete variable domain, with remaining parts taken from reference TRBV18 and TRBJ2-1, reads NAGVMQNPRHLVRRRGQEARLRCSPMKGHSHVYWYRQLPEEGLKFMVYLQKENIIDESGMPKERFSAEFPKEGPSILRIQQVVRGDSAAYFCASSSTSGDHNEQFFGPGTRLTVL.

The chain combines TRBV7-2 with TRBJ2-2; D is unresolved. Germline loops: CDR1 SGHTA, CDR2 FQGNSA. The V gene lost 1 base and the J gene lost 7 bases, with 10 bases spanning the gap. CDR3 length: 14 residues. CDR3 sequence (DNA): TGTGCCAGCAGCTTAGGCCTAATCAACGGGGAGCTGTTTTTT. Translation: CASSLGLINGELFF.

The J gene is TRBJ1-6, the V gene TRBV7-8, with D unclear. In germline, CDR1 is SGHVS, CDR2 FQNEAQ. The V end lost 0 bases, the J end lost 6 bases, and 12 bases lay between the germline ends. This CDR3 is 16 amino acids long. The CDR3 region is CASSLAGFRINSPLHF. The CDR3 region has the DNA TGTGCCAGCAGCTTAGCAGGCTTTCGGATTAATTCACCCCTCCACTTT.

The chain joins TRBV7-9 to TRBJ2-7; 10 bases fit TRBD2. Germline assignment: CDR1 SEHNR and CDR2 FQNEAQ (reference sequence). V shed 4 bases, J shed 3 bases, and the junction held 0 bases outside the gene matches. CDR3 length equals 13 residues. CDR3 loop: CASSSSGGYEQYF. The CDR3 bases are TGTGCCAGCAGCTCTAGCGGGGGCTACGAGCAGTACTTC.

V and J are TRBV11-3 and TRBJ2-1; the D gene is possibly TRBD1 (5 bases). This CDR3 is built from 15 residues. Germline V gives CDR1 SGHNT, CDR2 YENEEA. V was trimmed by 0 bases and J by 4 bases, leaving 10 bases between them. CDR3 region: CASSLEGQGYNEQFF. CDR3 coding DNA: TGTGCCAGCAGCTTAGAAGGCCAGGGTTACAATGAGCAGTTCTTC.

The chain links TRBV7-2 to TRBJ1-6, with D tentatively TRBD1 (5 bases). V dropped 5 bases and J dropped 7 bases, with 15 bases sitting between them. CDR1 is SGHTA and CDR2 is FQGNSA in the germline V gene. The CDR3 has 15 amino acids. The CDR3 protein is CASSTGRWGNSPLHF. The CDR3 DNA follows: TGTGCCAGCAGCACAGGACGGTGGGGAAATTCACCCCTCCACTTT.

The rearrangement uses TRBV15 and TRBJ2-7; D may be TRBD1 (6 bases). V was shortened by 3 bases and J by 3 bases, with 12 bases between the two germline ends. CDR3 length: 14 residues. The V gene's germline CDR1 is LNHNV and CDR2 YYDKDF (reference sequence). CDR3 loop: CATSRGDRLYEQYF. In DNA, the CDR3 is TGTGCCACCAGCAGGGGTGACAGGCTCTACGAGCAGTACTTC.

This clone appeared once. The V gene is TRBV19, the J gene TRBJ1-4; 8 nucleotides line up with TRBD1. V was clipped by 6 bases and J by 4 bases; unmatched bases: 4. The CDR3 loop spans 14 amino acids. Germline CDR1 reads LNHDA; CDR2 reads SQIVND (reference sequence). CDR3 amino acids: CASSPTGVNEKLFF. Here the CDR3 DNA reads TGTGCCAGTAGCCCGACAGGGGTTAATGAAAAACTGTTTTTT.

The chain links TRBV5-1 to TRBJ2-5; 8 positions match TRBD1. V gave up 3 bases and J gave up 1 base; unmatched junction bases: 2. The germline V gene has CDR1 SGHRS and CDR2 YFSETQ. The CDR3 totals 14 residues. CDR3 coding DNA: TGCGCCAGCAGCTGGGGACAGGTCCAAGAGACCCAGTACTTC. Its protein is CASSWGQVQETQYF.